Each of the 17 T cell receptor beta chains below was sequenced from the same sample in a study of blood T cells in healthy people across ages. With a J-beta primer mix and a sample-barcoded 5' primer, a second PCR ran roughly 6 to 11 cycles. One entry per CDR3 protein, called by TCRdb with MiXCR from the 5' RACE reads. The sample has fewer than 700,000 distinct CDR3 sequences; less than 60% are singletons. The sample taken for sequencing was blood. The source of these receptors is a man aged 80 or over in good health.

Comment on this clonotype: The junction shows a germline mismatch at one end, possibly a read error. J is TRBJ2-5 and V is TRBV6-2 or TRBV6-3, with 11 bases identical to TRBD2. The J call may be in error: the DNA end matches TRBJ2-7 better. Germline V gives CDR1 MNHEY, CDR2 SVGEGT. The CDR3 consists of 16 residues. The CDR3 DNA is TGTGCCAGCAGTGACTCCGGGACTAGCGGAACGTACGAGCAGTACTTC. This gives the protein CASSDSGTSGTYEQYF.

This clonotype was seen only a few times. The V call is TRBV5-1, the J call TRBJ1-4; no clear D gene. The CDR3 contains 14 residues. Trimming removed 1 base at V and 5 bases at J, with 9 bases between. Germline CDR1 and CDR2: SGHRS and YFSETQ. CDR3: CASSLTSENEKLFF. The CDR3 DNA is TGCGCCAGCAGCTTGACTTCGGAGAATGAAAAACTGTTTTTT.

The J gene is TRBJ1-2, the V gene TRBV5-1; D might be TRBD1 (6 bases). Trimming cost V 9 bases and J 7 bases, with 19 bases left between them. Germline V gives CDR1 SGHRS, CDR2 YFSETQ. The CDR3 runs to 13 residues. This CDR3 is CATAAGDGRGYTF. The CDR3, as DNA: TGCGCCACCGCCGCAGGGGACGGCCGTGGCTACACCTTC.

The J gene is TRBJ1-1, the V gene TRBV6-6; D call uncertain. The germline gives CDR1 MNHNY, CDR2 SVGAGI (reference sequence). CDR3 length equals 14 residues. V shed 6 bases and J shed 4 bases, with 15 bases lying between them. CDR3 in DNA: TGTGCCAGCAGCCCCCTCGGTCGGGCCACTGAAGCTTTCTTT. Translating it yields CASSPLGRATEAFF.

The chain couples TRBV20-1 to TRBJ2-3; 8 bases are shared with TRBD2. With 1 base clipped from V and 1 base from J, the junction kept 4 bases outside the gene matches. This CDR3 spans 15 amino acids. The germline V gene has CDR1 DFQATT and CDR2 SNEGSKA (reference sequence). The CDR3 reads CSARAPTSGTDTQYF. As DNA, the CDR3 is TGCAGTGCTAGAGCCCCGACTAGCGGCACAGATACGCAGTATTTT.

A few counts support this clonotype. The chain uses TRBV20-1 and TRBJ2-1, with 8 bases that match TRBD1. The CDR3 loop spans 14 amino acids. CDR1 and CDR2 from the germline V gene are DFQATT and SNEGSKA (reference sequence). With 3 bases clipped from V and 8 bases from J, the junction kept 9 bases outside the gene matches. The CDR3 loop reads CSASAQDRVHEQFF. DNA of the CDR3: TGCAGTGCTAGTGCGCAGGACAGGGTCCATGAGCAGTTCTTC.

The chain recombines TRBV29-1 with TRBJ2-2, with 13 bases that match TRBD2. CDR1 and CDR2 from the germline V gene are SQVTM and ANQGSEA. V was pared by 5 bases and J by 5 bases, with 2 bases of the junction left unmatched. This CDR3 has 14 amino acids. CDR3 sequence (DNA): TGCAGCGTTTGGGGACTAGCGGGGACCGGGGAGCTGTTTTTT. Its protein is CSVWGLAGTGELFF.

This clonotype appeared a few times. The rearrangement links TRBV20-1 to TRBJ1-2; D gene unclear. CDR1 is DFQATT and CDR2 is SNEGSKA in the germline V gene (reference sequence). The V end was cut by 1 base, the J end by 4 bases, with 7 bases between. This CDR3 comprises 12 residues. This CDR3 reads CSARGTAYGYTF. The CDR3 DNA is TGCAGTGCTAGAGGCACGGCCTATGGCTACACCTTC.

The chain is built from TRBV5-6 and TRBJ1-5; 11 bases are shared with TRBD1. V was clipped by 3 bases and J by 6 bases; unmatched bases: 2. The germline gives CDR1 SGHDT, CDR2 YYEEEE. The CDR3 extends over 14 amino acids. CDR3 sequence: CASSWGQGGQPQHF. For the CDR3, the DNA is TGTGCCAGCAGCTGGGGACAGGGGGGTCAGCCCCAGCATTTT.

This clonotype was seen only a few times. The chain couples TRBV20-1 to TRBJ2-7, with D perhaps TRBD1 or TRBD2 (5 bases each). The germline V and J ends were trimmed by 5 bases and 4 bases, with 27 bases remaining between them. The CDR3 has 17 amino acids. Germline V lookup: CDR1 DFQATT, CDR2 SNEGSKA (reference sequence). The DNA for the CDR3 is TGCAGTGCTCCTCCTGCCGGGACCCCACCCACCTCATACGAGCAGTACTTC. Its protein is CSAPPAGTPPTSYEQYF.

The V gene is TRBV6-1, the J gene TRBJ1-5, with a tentative D call TRBD1 (5 bases). Trimming stripped 6 bases from V and 4 bases from J, with 13 bases between. Per germline, CDR1 MNHNS and CDR2 SASEGT. The length of the CDR3 is 14 residues. The CDR3 DNA reads TGTGCCAGCAGCGACAGTCTTAGAAATCAGCCCCAGCATTTT. Residues: CASSDSLRNQPQHF.

The rearrangement joins TRBV3-1 to TRBJ2-7; 8 positions agree with TRBD2. V trimming: 4 bases; J trimming: 4 bases; junction bases outside the gene matches: 9. The germline V gene encodes CDR1 LGHDT and CDR2 YNNKEL (reference sequence). The CDR3 consists of 15 residues. CDR3 coding DNA: TGTGCCAGCAGCCTCCTGAAGGCGGGGGGATACGAGCAGTACTTC. It is translated as CASSLLKAGGYEQYF.

The chain links TRBV6-6 to TRBJ1-3; 7 nucleotides agree with TRBD1. Germline V gene data show CDR1 as MNHNY and CDR2 as SVGAGI (reference sequence). The CDR3 spans 14 residues. Trimming removed 5 bases from V and 2 bases from J; junction bases left unmatched: 3. The CDR3 region is CASSIDRAGNTIYF. As DNA, the CDR3 is TGTGCCAGCAGTATAGACAGGGCTGGAAACACCATATATTTT.

This clonotype was observed a few times. This chain joins TRBV10-3 and TRBJ2-7; D remains unclear. The germline V gene encodes CDR1 ENHRY and CDR2 SYGVKD. Trimming removed 2 bases at V and 2 bases at J, with 4 bases between. The CDR3 is 12 amino acids. The chain's CDR3 is CAISEGAYEQYF. For the CDR3, the DNA is TGTGCCATCAGTGAGGGGGCCTACGAGCAGTACTTC.

The rearrangement links TRBV29-1 to TRBJ2-1; D is perhaps TRBD1 or TRBD2 (5 bases each). The V end lost 8 bases, the J end lost 9 bases, and 14 bases lay between the germline ends. From germline, CDR1 is SQVTM and CDR2 ANQGSEA. The CDR3 extends over 11 amino acids. The CDR3 nucleotides read TGCAGCCCTGTGGGACGCGGTGAGCAGTTCTTC. This gives the protein CSPVGRGEQFF.

This clonotype has a handful of counts. CDR3 region: CASSSRVTTEAFF. CDR3 coding DNA: TGCGCCAGCAGCTCCAGGGTTACCACTGAAGCTTTCTTT. J is TRBJ1-1 and V is TRBV5-1, with TRBD1 as a possible D gene (5 bases). Germline CDR1 reads SGHRS; CDR2 reads YFSETQ. V dropped 3 bases and J dropped 4 bases, with 10 bases sitting between them. This CDR3 is built from 13 residues. The variable domain in full, completed from reference TRBV5-1 and TRBJ1-1, reads KAGVTQTPRYLIKTRGQQVTLSCSPISGHRSVSWYQQTPGQGLQFLFEYFSETQRNKGNFPGRFSGRQFSNSRSEMNVSTLELGDSALYLCASSSRVTTEAFFGQGTRLTVV.

The chain recombines TRBV27 with TRBJ2-5; TRBD1 matches at 7 bases. The CDR3 has 15 residues. J gave up 2 bases and V 5 bases, and 8 bases lay outside the gene matches. Germline loops: CDR1 MNHEY, CDR2 SMNVEV (reference sequence). CDR3 sequence reads: CASSPRQGGQETQYF. The CDR3 DNA sequence: TGTGCCAGCAGTCCCCGACAGGGTGGGCAAGAGACCCAGTACTTC.